This T cell receptor beta chain is from a study of CD8+ T cells in alopecia areata. Sequencing used cDNA as its template, made by extracting RNA and reverse transcribing it. Sequencing used immunoSEQ multiplex PCR; TCRdb keeps in-frame clones, though not all of them. Here the sample spans tens of thousands of clones, around 60% being singletons. This clone was recorded only once. Its antigen is not identified. Peripheral blood and lesional scalp punch biopsies were taken from alopecia areata patients. Starting from PBMCs, sorting isolated CD4+ and CD8+ T cells. Study-wide results and limits: Greater clonality was observed in lesional scalp samples, especially alopecia totalis/universalis, versus normal scalp. Resident alphabeta T-cell populations of normal skin are likewise subject to sequencing in scalp samples.

The specimen sequenced was NKG2D-high CD8+ T cells sorted from blood. This sequence originates from a human donor with alopecia areata.

Here the CDR3 DNA reads TGTGCCAGCAGTGAAGTTCGGGGTTCCCAGTTCTTC. Translation gives CASSEVRGSQFF. The V gene is TRBV25-1, the J gene TRBJ2-1; the D gene is possibly TRBD2 (5 bases). Trimming stripped 2 bases from V and 13 bases from J, with 12 bases between. In germline, CDR1 is MGHDK, CDR2 SYGVNS. There are 12 residues in the CDR3.